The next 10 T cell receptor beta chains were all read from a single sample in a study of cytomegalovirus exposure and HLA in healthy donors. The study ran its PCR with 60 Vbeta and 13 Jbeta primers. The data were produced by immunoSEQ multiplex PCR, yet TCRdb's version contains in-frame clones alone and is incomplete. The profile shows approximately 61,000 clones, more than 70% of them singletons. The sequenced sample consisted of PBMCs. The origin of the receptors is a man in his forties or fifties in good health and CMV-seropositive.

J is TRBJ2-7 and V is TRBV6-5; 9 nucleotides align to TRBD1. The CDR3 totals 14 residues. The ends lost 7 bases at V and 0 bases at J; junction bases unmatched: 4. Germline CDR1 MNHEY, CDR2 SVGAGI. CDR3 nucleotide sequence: TGTGCCAGCACAAGGACAGGGGTCTCCTACGAGCAGTACTTC. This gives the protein CASTRTGVSYEQYF.

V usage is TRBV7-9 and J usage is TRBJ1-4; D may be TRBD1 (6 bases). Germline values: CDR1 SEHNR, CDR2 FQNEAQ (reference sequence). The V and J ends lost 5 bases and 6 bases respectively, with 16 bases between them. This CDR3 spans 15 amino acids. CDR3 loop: CASSPPGVGHEKLFF. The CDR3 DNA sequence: TGTGCCAGCAGCCCCCCAGGGGTCGGGCATGAAAAACTGTTTTTT.

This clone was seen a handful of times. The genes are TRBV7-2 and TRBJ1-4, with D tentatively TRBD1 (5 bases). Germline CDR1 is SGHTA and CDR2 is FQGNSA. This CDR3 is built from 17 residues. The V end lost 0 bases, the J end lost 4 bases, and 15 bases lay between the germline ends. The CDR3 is CASSLAPARGGNEKLFF. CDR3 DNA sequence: TGTGCCAGCAGCTTAGCGCCCGCAAGGGGCGGTAATGAAAAACTGTTTTTT.

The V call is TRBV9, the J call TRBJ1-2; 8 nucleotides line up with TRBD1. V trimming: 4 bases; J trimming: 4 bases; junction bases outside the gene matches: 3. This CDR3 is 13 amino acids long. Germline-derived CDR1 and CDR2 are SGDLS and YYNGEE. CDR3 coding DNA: TGTGCCAGCAGCCCCACAGGGGGCTATGGCTACACCTTC. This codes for CASSPTGGYGYTF.

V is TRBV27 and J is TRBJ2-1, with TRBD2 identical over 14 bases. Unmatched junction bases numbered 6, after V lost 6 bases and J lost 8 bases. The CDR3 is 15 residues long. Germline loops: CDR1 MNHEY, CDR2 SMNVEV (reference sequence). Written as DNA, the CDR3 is TGTGCCAGCAGCTCGGGACTAGCGGGAGCTTATGAGCAGTTCTTC. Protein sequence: CASSSGLAGAYEQFF.

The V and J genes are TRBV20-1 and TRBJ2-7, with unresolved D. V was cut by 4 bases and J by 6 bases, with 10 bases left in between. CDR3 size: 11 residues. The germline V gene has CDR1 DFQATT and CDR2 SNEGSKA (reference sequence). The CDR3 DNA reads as TGCAGTGCTACCCGTCCCCCCGAGCAGTACTTC. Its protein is CSATRPPEQYF.

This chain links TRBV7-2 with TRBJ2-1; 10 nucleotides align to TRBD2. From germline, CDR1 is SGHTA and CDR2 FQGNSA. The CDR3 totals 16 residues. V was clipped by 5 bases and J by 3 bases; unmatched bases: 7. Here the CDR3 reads CASSHPGLASYNEQFF. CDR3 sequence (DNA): TGTGCCAGCAGCCATCCGGGACTAGCGAGCTACAATGAGCAGTTCTTC.

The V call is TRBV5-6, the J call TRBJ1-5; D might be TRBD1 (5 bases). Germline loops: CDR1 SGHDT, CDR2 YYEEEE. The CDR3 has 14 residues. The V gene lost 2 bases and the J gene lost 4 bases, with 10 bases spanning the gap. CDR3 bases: TGTGCCAGCAGCTTTTTAAAGGGGAATCAGCCCCAGCATTTT. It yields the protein CASSFLKGNQPQHF. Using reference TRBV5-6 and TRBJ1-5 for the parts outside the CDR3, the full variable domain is DAGVTQSPTHLIKTRGQQVTLRCSPKSGHDTVSWYQQALGQGPQFIFQYYEEEERQRGNFPDRFSGHQFPNYSSELNVNALLLGDSALYLCASSFLKGNQPQHFGDGTRLSIL.

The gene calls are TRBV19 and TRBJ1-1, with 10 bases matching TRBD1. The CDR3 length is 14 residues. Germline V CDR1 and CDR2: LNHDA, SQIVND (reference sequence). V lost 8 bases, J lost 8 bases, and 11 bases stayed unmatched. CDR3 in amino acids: CASGAGTGAGEAFF. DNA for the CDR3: TGTGCCAGTGGCGCCGGGACAGGGGCTGGGGAAGCTTTCTTT.

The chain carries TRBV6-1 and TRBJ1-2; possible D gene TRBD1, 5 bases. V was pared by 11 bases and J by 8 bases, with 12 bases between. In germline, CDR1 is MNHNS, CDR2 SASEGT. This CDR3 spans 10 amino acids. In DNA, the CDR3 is TGTGCCGCGGGGGTCGGGGGCTACACCTTC. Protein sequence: CAAGVGGYTF.